This T cell receptor beta chain was captured by sequencing in a study of OX40 agonist ivuxolimab in advanced cancers. Whole-study results and caveats: Researchers report that CD8+ T cells had, on average, more expanded clones than CD4+.

Method: immunoSEQ multiplex PCR; TCRdb's copy keeps in-frame clones and lacks some. The table shows tens of thousands of clones, with 80% to 95% occurring only once. The junction had 13 bases not matched to a gene; V was cut back by 6 bases and J by 0 bases. This CDR3 comprises 19 residues. CDR1 is MDHEN, CDR2 SYDVKM, per germline. Worth noting for this clone: Its antigen is still unknown.

V usage is TRBV28 and J usage is TRBJ2-7; 14 bases are shared with TRBD2. The origin of this receptor is an adult with an advanced solid tumor such as melanoma, head and neck, liver or kidney cancer. The input for sequencing was CD4+ or CD8+ T cells sorted from blood, taken in a trial of the OX40 agonist ivuxolimab. CDR3 in amino acids: CASSTPRGLAGVPSYEQYF. The CDR3 DNA reads as TGTGCCAGCAGCACCCCCCGGGGACTAGCGGGAGTCCCCTCCTACGAGCAGTACTTC.